The next 11 T cell receptor beta chains were all read from a single sample in a study of TET2 disruption in CD19-targeted CAR T cells. Only in-frame clones appear in the TCRdb table, and some are missing; sequencing was by immunoSEQ multiplex PCR. The data include approximately 27,000 clones; the top ten clones carry more than 1.5%. The treatment denotes: autologous CTL019 cells: CD19 CAR with 4-1BB and CD3 zeta domains. Their cognate antigens are unknown. Sample: CD8- CAR+ T cells sorted from cultured blood T cells, taken for CD19 CAR T cell therapy. Subset described: CD8-negative CAR-positive T cells from the infusion product. The receptors stem from a man in his sixties or seventies with chronic lymphocytic leukemia.

About this clone itself: A read error may account for a junction end that differs from germline. The read finishes 3 residues shy of the CDR3 end, and the germline J gene is used to complete it. This chain joins TRBV7-9 and TRBJ2-7; 7 bases line up with TRBD1. This CDR3 region has 13 residues. The germline CDR1 and CDR2 sequences are SEHNR and FQNEAQ (reference sequence). The CDR3 loop is CSSRPGTAYEQYF. CDR3 DNA (partial): TGTTCCAGCAGGCCCGGGACAGCATACGAG. Full variable domain (missing parts from reference TRBV7-9 and TRBJ2-7): DTGVSQNPRHKITKRGQNVTFRCDPISEHNRLYWYRQTLGQGPEFLTYFQNEAQLEKSRLLSDRFSAERPKGSFSTLEIQRTEQGDSAMYLCSSRPGTAYEQYFGPGTRLTVT.

As to this clone: The read gets to within 3 residues of the CDR3 end, and the germline J gene fills in the rest. The chain recombines TRBV20-1 with TRBJ2-1; 9 bases fit TRBD1. Germline V CDR1 and CDR2: DFQATT, SNEGSKA (reference sequence). Trimming at V came to 6 bases and at J to 8 bases, leaving 5 bases not matched to a gene. The length of the CDR3 is 12 residues. CDR3 DNA (partial): TGCAGTGCGAGGGGACAGGGTGATGAG. Encoded protein: CSARGQGDE. The whole CDR3 protein reads CSARGQGDEQFF.

Comments on this clone: The read comes to an end 3 residues before the CDR3 does, leaving the germline J gene to fill in the end. The chain carries TRBV28 and TRBJ1-1; D may be TRBD1 (6 bases). Germline CDR1 reads MDHEN; CDR2 reads SYDVKM. The CDR3 runs to 17 residues. The CDR3 reads CASSFGWKQGQGFWAFF. The CDR3 DNA, read in part, is TGTGCCAGCAGTTTTGGATGGAAACAGGGTCAAGGGTTTTGG.

About this clone itself: The CDR3 end falls 3 residues outside the read, so it is completed with the germline J gene. The chain recombines TRBV20-1 with TRBJ2-7, with a weak D call TRBD2 (5 bases). The germline V and J ends were trimmed by 6 bases and 1 base, with 10 bases remaining between them. The CDR3 has 12 amino acids. The germline CDR1 and CDR2 sequences are DFQATT and SNEGSKA (reference sequence). Partial CDR3 DNA: TGCAGTGCCCCCCGCGGGTCCTACGAG. Residues: CSAPRGSYE. The whole CDR3 protein reads CSAPRGSYEQYF.

About this clone itself: The missing CDR3 end, 3 residues past where the read stops, is filled in from the germline J gene. The chain employs TRBV2 and TRBJ1-5; 7 nucleotides line up with TRBD1. V lost 3 bases to trimming and J lost 6 bases; unmatched junction nucleotides: 5. CDR3 length equals 14 residues. In germline, CDR1 is SNHLY, CDR2 FYNNEI. CDR3 protein: CASSDQGVGQPQHF. The sequenced part of the CDR3 DNA is TGTGCCAGCAGTGACCAGGGGGTAGGTCAGCCC. Combining the CDR3 with reference TRBV2 and TRBJ1-5 gives the whole variable domain EPEVTQTPSHQVTQMGQEVILRCVPISNHLYFYWYRQILGQKVEFLVSFYNNEISEKSEIFDDQFSVERPDGSNFTLKIRSTKLEDSAMYFCASSDQGVGQPQHFGDGTRLSIL.

Note on this clone: The read gets to within 3 residues of the CDR3 end, and the germline J gene fills in the rest. The chain carries TRBV7-9 and TRBJ2-4; TRBD2 matches at 9 bases. With V trimmed by 8 bases and J by 1 base, 0 bases remained unmatched. CDR1 and CDR2 from the germline V gene are SEHNR and FQNEAQ (reference sequence). CDR3 length: 13 amino acids. Partial CDR3 DNA: TGTGCCAGCGCGGGGGGGGCCAAAAACATT. It encodes CASAGGAKNI. The whole CDR3 protein reads CASAGGAKNIQYF.

With regard to this clone: The read finishes 3 residues shy of the CDR3 end, and the germline J gene is used to complete it. V usage is TRBV2 and J usage is TRBJ1-2, with 8 bases matching TRBD1. Germline CDR1 SNHLY, CDR2 FYNNEI. The CDR3 is 15 residues long. Trimming removed 5 bases from V and 0 bases from J; junction bases left unmatched: 5. The CDR3 loop is CASSPGTGSNYGYTF. The part of the CDR3 DNA that was read is TGTGCCAGCAGTCCCGGGACAGGCTCTAACTATGGC. The full variable domain, rest sourced from reference TRBV2 and TRBJ1-2, is EPEVTQTPSHQVTQMGQEVILRCVPISNHLYFYWYRQILGQKVEFLVSFYNNEISEKSEIFDDQFSVERPDGSNFTLKIRSTKLEDSAMYFCASSPGTGSNYGYTFGSGTRLTVV.

Regarding this clone: From the germline J gene comes the end of the CDR3, since the read stops 3 residues before it. This chain connects TRBV20-1 to TRBJ1-5, with D tentatively TRBD1 (5 bases). CDR3 size: 15 residues. Germline CDR1 reads DFQATT; CDR2 reads SNEGSKA (reference sequence). Trimming took 3 bases from V and 0 from J, leaving 12 bases between them. The CDR3 sequence: CSASRAGYSNQPQHF. CDR3 DNA (partial): TGCAGTGCTAGTAGGGCAGGGTATAGCAATCAGCCC.

As concerns this clone: With the read ending 3 residues before the CDR3 end, the germline J gene is used to fill in that end. Distinct nucleotide sequences in the sample also encode this CDR3. The chain joins TRBV9 to TRBJ2-5; 8 bases line up with TRBD1. This CDR3 has 17 residues. The V gene end was trimmed by 0 bases and the J gene end by 1 base; junction bases not matched to a gene: 8. Germline CDR1 reads SGDLS; CDR2 reads YYNGEE. CDR3 protein: CASSVAPPGQGQETQYF. The sequenced part of the CDR3 DNA is TGTGCCAGCAGCGTAGCTCCCCCAGGACAGGGCCAAGAGACC.

On this clone itself: Read sequence stops 3 residues before the CDR3 end, and the germline J gene provides the missing end. The chain couples TRBV6-2 or TRBV6-3 to TRBJ2-3; weak D call: TRBD2 (5 bases). CDR1 is MNHEY, CDR2 SVGEGT, per germline. The length of the CDR3 is 14 residues. The CDR3 reads CASSYVTRTETQYF. The part of the CDR3 DNA that was read is TGTGCCAGCAGTTACGTGACTCGGACTGAGACG.

A remark on this clone: The observed sequence ends 3 residues before the CDR3 terminus, with the missing tail filled in from the germline J gene. The V gene is TRBV28, the J gene TRBJ2-4; tentative D call: TRBD2 (6 bases). The CDR3 totals 14 residues. Germline CDR1 MDHEN, CDR2 SYDVKM. The sequenced part of the CDR3 DNA is TGTGCCAGCAGCGACCCAGGACTATCCGAGATT. Protein: CASSDPGLSEI. The whole CDR3 sequence is CASSDPGLSEIQYF. Full variable domain (rest looked up from reference TRBV28 and TRBJ2-4): DVKVTQSSRYLVKRTGEKVFLECVQDMDHENMFWYRQDPGLGLRLIYFSYDVKMKEKGDIPEGYSVSREKKERFSLILESASTNQTSMYLCASSDPGLSEIQYFGAGTRLSVL.